This T cell receptor beta chain was captured by sequencing in a study of beta chain features in type 1 diabetes. On the study more broadly: Patients were similar to healthy donors in age and gender (as well as in cell yields).

Investigators reverse transcribed all isolated RNA, so they sequenced expressed TCRB transcripts. Profiling relied on immunoSEQ multiplex PCR, and the TCRdb table lists in-frame clones only, not all of them. The data show approximately 37,000 clones, with approximately 60% seen just once and 2% held by the top ten. General study findings and limits: There was a possibility that cDNA sequencing over-represented cells with high TCR expression. PCR might preferentially amplify shorter templates, equally in patients and controls. All four CD4+ subsets from Type 1 diabetes patients carried moderately but significantly shorter TCRB CDR3s.

A note on this clone: The antigen is not known.

The CDR3 covers 13 residues. Germline V CDR1 and CDR2: SGHNT, YYREEE (reference sequence). Trimming took 3 bases from V and 2 from J; bases not matched to a gene: 0. This TCR derives from a woman aged 30 to 39 in good health. Sequenced input: Tregs from blood. V and J are TRBV5-4 and TRBJ1-2; TRBD1 matches 8 bases. The CDR3 here is CASSWDRNYGYTF. The CDR3 DNA sequence: TGTGCCAGCAGCTGGGACAGGAACTATGGCTACACCTTC.